This entry lists 22 T cell receptor beta chains sequenced from one sample in a study of CD8 T cells in ankylosing spondylitis. Findings and caveats of the study: In ankylosing spondylitis blood, a motif of eight highly homologous TCR beta variants appeared characteristic.

These receptors are not linked to any known antigen. TCRdb recomputed calls from the 5' RACE reads with MiXCR, one row per CDR3 protein. The sample has a few hundred thousand distinct CDR3 sequences, roughly 18% seen once. Sequencing was performed on blood, either unsorted or a sorted T cell fraction (not recorded which). Receptors were obtained from a male donor with ankylosing spondylitis.

This clonotype was detected a few times. The CDR3 protein is CASSLAFSGTDGEKLFF. Written as DNA, the CDR3 is TGTGCCAGCAGTTTAGCCTTCTCCGGAACAGACGGTGAAAAACTGTTTTTT. V and J are TRBV12-3 or TRBV12-4 and TRBJ1-4, with no clear D. Trimming stripped 0 bases from V and 7 bases from J, with 18 bases between. This CDR3 contains 17 residues.

The V gene is TRBV5-1, the J gene TRBJ2-7; TRBD2 aligns across 11 bases. The CDR3 length is 15 residues. Germline V CDR1 and CDR2: SGHRS, YFSETQ. With V trimmed by 4 bases and J by 0 bases, 3 bases remained unmatched. The CDR3 coding sequence is TGCGCCAGCAGCCCCACTAGCGGGGGCTCCTACGAGCAGTACTTC. This codes for CASSPTSGGSYEQYF. The full variable domain, with the rest looked up from reference TRBV5-1 and TRBJ2-7, is KAGVTQTPRYLIKTRGQQVTLSCSPISGHRSVSWYQQTPGQGLQFLFEYFSETQRNKGNFPGRFSGRQFSNSRSEMNVSTLELGDSALYLCASSPTSGGSYEQYFGPGTRLTVT.

The gene calls are TRBV4-1 and TRBJ2-1, with unresolved D. Trimming shortened V by 0 bases and J by 9 bases, and 9 bases separated the two germline ends. CDR3 length: 13 residues. CDR1 is MGHRA and CDR2 is YSYEKL in the germline V gene. CDR3: CASSQEEAGEQFF. The CDR3, as DNA: TGCGCCAGCAGCCAAGAGGAAGCTGGTGAGCAGTTCTTC.

The sample holds a few counts of this clonotype. The chain links TRBV5-6 to TRBJ2-2; TRBD2 matches 11 bases. The germline CDR1 and CDR2 sequences are SGHDT and YYEEEE. There are 15 residues in the CDR3. V was pared by 5 bases and J by 3 bases, with 3 bases of the junction left unmatched. DNA of the CDR3: TGTGCCAGCAGACTAGCGGGGGCCCACACCGGGGAGCTGTTTTTT. As protein: CASRLAGAHTGELFF.

In this sample, this clonotype turned up a few times. The chain joins TRBV28 to TRBJ2-1; D unclear. The CDR3 loop spans 15 amino acids. The V gene lost 2 bases and the J gene lost 4 bases, with 12 bases spanning the gap. Germline CDR1 and CDR2: MDHEN and SYDVKM. The CDR3 protein is CASSLTERTYNEQFF. Written as DNA, the CDR3 is TGTGCCAGCAGTTTAACCGAGAGAACTTACAATGAGCAGTTCTTC. The full variable domain, with the rest looked up from reference TRBV28 and TRBJ2-1, is DVKVTQSSRYLVKRTGEKVFLECVQDMDHENMFWYRQDPGLGLRLIYFSYDVKMKEKGDIPEGYSVSREKKERFSLILESASTNQTSMYLCASSLTERTYNEQFFGPGTRLTVL.

This clonotype was detected only a few times. The chain links TRBV19 to TRBJ2-3; D uncertain. V dropped 7 bases and J dropped 4 bases, with 12 bases sitting between them. This CDR3 region has 13 residues. Germline-derived CDR1 and CDR2 are LNHDA and SQIVND (reference sequence). The CDR3 bases are TGTGCCAGTACCGGCCCGGGCCCAGATACGCAGTATTTT. Its protein product is CASTGPGPDTQYF.

This clonotype turned up a few times. The chain recombines TRBV30 with TRBJ2-2; 7 bases map to TRBD1. The ends lost 2 bases at V and 7 bases at J; junction bases unmatched: 10. CDR1 is GTSNPN and CDR2 is SVGIG in the germline V gene (reference sequence). The CDR3 runs 15 residues. Here the CDR3 reads CAWSTSTGTIGELFF. The CDR3, as DNA: TGTGCCTGGAGTACTTCGACAGGGACGATCGGGGAGCTGTTTTTT.

This clonotype was detected a few times. The chain couples TRBV7-8 to TRBJ2-7, with 12 bases aligning to TRBD2. The ends lost 4 bases at V and 3 bases at J; junction bases unmatched: 4. The CDR3 length is 15 residues. Germline CDR1 reads SGHVS; CDR2 reads FQNEAQ. The CDR3 region has the DNA TGTGCCAGCAGCTCTATGACTAGCGGGGGCTACGAGCAGTACTTC. Translated, it gives CASSSMTSGGYEQYF.

This clonotype was recorded at least ten times. The rearrangement links TRBV12-3 or TRBV12-4 to TRBJ2-4; D unclear. The CDR3 consists of 14 residues. The V gene lost 5 bases and the J gene lost 4 bases, with 12 bases spanning the gap. CDR3 sequence (DNA): TGTGCCAGCAGTCTTTTGGACGGGAAAAACATTCAGTACTTC. Protein product: CASSLLDGKNIQYF.

This clonotype has a handful of counts. This chain links TRBV7-3 with TRBJ1-1; D might be TRBD1 (6 bases). Germline assignment: CDR1 SGHTA and CDR2 FQGTGA. V shed 5 bases and J shed 1 base, with 11 bases lying between them. The CDR3 is 14 amino acids. CDR3 coding DNA: TGTGCCAGCAGCGAGGGGGTTACGAACACTGAAGCTTTCTTT. This sequence encodes CASSEGVTNTEAFF.

There are a few counts of this clonotype. The rearrangement uses TRBV16 and TRBJ2-6; no definite D call. The CDR3 runs to 10 residues. Germline-derived CDR1 and CDR2 are KGHSY and FQNENV. Trimming took off 9 bases at V and 3 bases at J, with 0 bases between the two ends. CDR3 sequence (DNA): TGTGCCAGTGGGGCCAACGTCCTGACTTTC. It yields the protein CASGANVLTF.

This clonotype occurred a few times. The chain couples TRBV27 to TRBJ1-5; TRBD1 might be the D (5 bases). This CDR3 comprises 15 residues. Trimming took off 2 bases at V and 0 bases at J, with 8 bases between the two ends. From germline, CDR1 is MNHEY and CDR2 SMNVEV (reference sequence). The CDR3 loop reads CASSLRGHSNQPQHF. In DNA form, the CDR3 reads TGTGCCAGCAGTTTAAGGGGTCATAGCAATCAGCCCCAGCATTTT.

The rearrangement links TRBV19 to TRBJ2-5; the match to TRBD2 covers 12 bases. The CDR3 is 14 amino acids. The V gene end was trimmed by 4 bases and the J gene end by 14 bases; junction bases not matched to a gene: 11. Per germline, CDR1 LNHDA and CDR2 SQIVND (reference sequence). Written as DNA, the CDR3 is TGTGCCAGTAGTACCGGCGGACTAGCGGGGCCCCTTTACTTC. This translates into CASSTGGLAGPLYF.

This clonotype was seen only a few times. This rearrangement joins TRBV27 to TRBJ1-1; D unresolved. Trimming cost V 2 bases and J 3 bases, with 10 bases left between them. The germline V gene has CDR1 MNHEY and CDR2 SMNVEV (reference sequence). The CDR3 is 14 residues long. This chain's CDR3 is CASSLGDTYTEAFF. In DNA, the CDR3 is TGTGCCAGCAGTTTAGGAGATACATACACTGAAGCTTTCTTT.

The chain couples TRBV29-1 to TRBJ2-1; 7 bases align to TRBD2. V trimming: 6 bases; J trimming: 0 bases; junction bases outside the gene matches: 5. Per germline, CDR1 SQVTM and CDR2 ANQGSEA. This CDR3 is built from 14 residues. The CDR3 is CSVARENSYNEQFF. The CDR3 coding sequence is TGCAGCGTCGCGCGGGAGAACTCCTACAATGAGCAGTTCTTC.

In the case of this clonotype: The germline gene is not matched at one end of the junction; a read error may be the cause. The rearrangement uses TRBV12-3 or TRBV12-4 and TRBJ1-6; 8 bases line up with TRBD1. This CDR3 has 19 amino acids. This CDR3 reads CTSSSRQGTSFLYNSPLHF. The CDR3 DNA follows: TGTACCAGCAGTTCCCGACAGGGGACCTCCTTCCTTTATAATTCACCCCTCCACTTT.

The J gene is TRBJ1-2, the V gene TRBV7-8; D unresolved. Germline V gene data show CDR1 as SGHVS and CDR2 as FQNEAQ. The CDR3 length is 15 residues. Trimming removed 1 base from V and 0 bases from J, with 9 bases in between. The CDR3 protein is CASSLGSAANYGYTF. In nucleotides, the CDR3 is TGTGCCAGCAGCTTAGGTTCCGCCGCTAACTATGGCTACACCTTC.

This clonotype was counted only a few times. The rearrangement joins TRBV30 to TRBJ1-3, with D possibly TRBD1 on 5 matching bases. This CDR3 is built from 14 residues. With 3 bases removed from V and 3 bases from J, the gap between germline ends came to 12 bases. Germline V CDR1 and CDR2: GTSNPN, SVGIG (reference sequence). This CDR3 reads CAWSQTGGGNTIYF. As DNA, the CDR3 is TGTGCCTGGAGCCAAACAGGAGGTGGAAACACCATATATTTT. The complete variable domain, with remaining parts taken from reference TRBV30 and TRBJ1-3, reads SQTIHQWPATLVQPVGSPLSLECTVEGTSNPNLYWYRQAAGRGLQLLFYSVGIGQISSEVPQNLSASRPQDRQFILSSKKLLLSDSGFYLCAWSQTGGGNTIYFGEGSWLTVV.

V and J are TRBV7-9 and TRBJ2-5; 8 bases agree with TRBD2. CDR1 is SEHNR and CDR2 is FQNEAQ in the germline V gene (reference sequence). This CDR3 has 15 residues. J gave up 3 bases and V 6 bases, and 9 bases lay outside the gene matches. Here the CDR3 reads CASSLAMGLEETQYF. CDR3 DNA sequence: TGTGCCAGCAGTCTAGCCATGGGACTAGAAGAGACCCAGTACTTC.

This clonotype has a handful of counts. This rearrangement joins TRBV5-6 to TRBJ2-3; tentative D call: TRBD2 (6 bases). Germline V lookup: CDR1 SGHDT, CDR2 YYEEEE. CDR3 length equals 12 residues. Deletions cut 2 bases from V and 9 bases from J, with 10 bases between. CDR3 bases: TGTGCCAGCAGCTTTAGCGGAAGGACGCAGTATTTT. This codes for CASSFSGRTQYF.

A few counts support this clonotype. J is TRBJ2-1 and V is TRBV27; 10 nucleotides line up with TRBD2. The CDR3 sequence is 13 residues long. Germline values: CDR1 MNHEY, CDR2 SMNVEV (reference sequence). Trimming took 8 bases from V and 8 from J; bases not matched to a gene: 6. The CDR3 nucleotides are TGTGCCAGCGGGACTAGCGTTGTTGATGAGCAGTTCTTC. Translated: CASGTSVVDEQFF.

In this sample, this clonotype turned up a few times. V is TRBV21-1 and J is TRBJ2-7. TRBV21-1 counts as a pseudogene. CDR3 size: 16 residues. The CDR3 loop reads CASSKPKLFGFYEQYF. DNA for the CDR3: TGTGCCAGCAGCAAACCGAAACTTTTCGGTTTTTACGAGCAGTACTTC.